Below are 13 T cell receptor beta chains sequenced from a single sample in a study of cytomegalovirus exposure and HLA in healthy donors (dated 2017 in TCRdb). Library creation used the immunoSEQ multiplex PCR assay. The multiplex PCR relied on a mix of 60 forward primers for TCR Vbeta segments and 13 reverse primers for TCR Jbeta segments. What TCRdb holds here is the immuneACCESS table cut down to in-frame rearrangements. Part of the clones is not present; checked against another copy, under half of the missing clones reflect an unresolved V gene, and the others are unexplained. Here the sample has roughly 200,000 clones; 60% to 85% occur a single time. The ten largest clonotypes hold 2.9% of the sample. The sequenced sample consisted of PBMCs. These receptors were collected from a male donor in good health and CMV-seronegative.

V gene TRBV30 combines with J gene TRBJ2-1; TRBD2 matches 9 bases. Germline CDR1 GTSNPN, CDR2 SVGIG (reference sequence). The CDR3 length is 14 residues. V lost 5 bases, J lost 9 bases, and 11 bases stayed unmatched. CDR3 sequence (DNA): TGTGCCTGGGGACCGGGACTAGCTGGTGTTGAGCAGTTCTTC. Translating it yields CAWGPGLAGVEQFF.

The CDR3: CASSPGLAAYNEQFF. In nucleotides, the CDR3 is TGTGCCAGCAGCCCCGGACTAGCGGCGTACAATGAGCAGTTCTTC. The chain joins TRBV27 to TRBJ2-1; 10 nucleotides line up with TRBD2. The V gene end was trimmed by 6 bases and the J gene end by 4 bases; junction bases not matched to a gene: 6. Germline V CDR1 and CDR2: MNHEY, SMNVEV (reference sequence). The CDR3 consists of 15 residues.

V gene TRBV6-1 combines with J gene TRBJ2-7; maybe TRBD2 (6 bases). Trimming left V 1 base short and J 4 bases short, with 14 bases between. The CDR3 has 15 amino acids. The V gene's germline CDR1 is MNHNS and CDR2 SASEGT. CDR3 DNA: TGTGCCAGCAGTGAAGGCGGGACTTCTGATTACGAGCAGTACTTC. Protein: CASSEGGTSDYEQYF.

This clone was picked up a small number of times. This chain uses TRBV5-6 with TRBJ1-2; 8 bases match TRBD1. The trim removed 4 bases at V and 4 bases at J, leaving 3 bases unmatched. The length of the CDR3 is 13 residues. Germline loops: CDR1 SGHDT, CDR2 YYEEEE. The CDR3 here is CASSGTGGYGYTF. For the CDR3, the DNA is TGTGCCAGCAGCGGGACAGGTGGCTATGGCTACACCTTC.

V and J are TRBV5-5 and TRBJ2-5, with TRBD1 matching 7 bases. CDR3 length: 15 amino acids. Germline V gene data show CDR1 as SGHKS and CDR2 as YYEKEE (reference sequence). The ends lost 4 bases at V and 3 bases at J; junction bases unmatched: 9. The CDR3 sequence: CASSRTPTGEETQYF. The CDR3 coding sequence is TGTGCCAGCAGCAGGACCCCAACAGGGGAAGAGACCCAGTACTTC.

The genes are TRBV10-3 and TRBJ1-1; TRBD1 is a possible D gene (5 bases). Between the trimmed V and J ends, which lost 0 bases and 13 bases, there was a span of 15 bases. Germline assignment: CDR1 ENHRY and CDR2 SYGVKD. The CDR3 consists of 13 residues. The CDR3 spells CAISESLDRQVFF. In nucleotides, the CDR3 is TGTGCCATCAGTGAGTCGTTAGACAGACAAGTTTTCTTT.

The V gene is TRBV5-4, the J gene TRBJ2-1; 10 bases map to TRBD1. CDR3 size: 15 residues. Unmatched junction bases numbered 10, after V lost 4 bases and J lost 9 bases. CDR1 SGHNT and CDR2 YYREEE come from the germline V gene (reference sequence). The CDR3 is CASSPDRGRAGEQFF. As DNA, the CDR3 is TGTGCCAGCAGCCCAGACAGGGGGCGCGCTGGTGAGCAGTTCTTC.

CDR3 DNA: TGTGCTAGTGGTTTGGTACTGGCTAGCGGCACCGGGGAGCTGTTTTTT. Translating it yields CASGLVLASGTGELFF. The J gene is TRBJ2-2, the V gene TRBV12-5; 7 positions match TRBD2. V lost 0 bases, J lost 4 bases, and 5 bases stayed unmatched. There are 16 residues in the CDR3. The germline CDR1 and CDR2 sequences are LGHNT and FRNRAP.

This chain connects TRBV6-1 to TRBJ1-1, with 8 bases lining up with TRBD1. The V gene's germline CDR1 is MNHNS and CDR2 SASEGT. There are 14 residues in the CDR3. After removal of 6 bases from V and 1 base from J, the junction contained 4 bases not matched to a gene. DNA of the CDR3: TGTGCCAGCAGAGCCGACAGGGGGAACACTGAAGCTTTCTTT. Protein product: CASRADRGNTEAFF.

The rearrangement uses TRBV19 and TRBJ2-1; D not certain. CDR3 length equals 15 residues. Deletions cut 5 bases from V and 0 bases from J, with 11 bases between. Looked up from germline, CDR1 is LNHDA and CDR2 is SQIVND (reference sequence). In DNA form, the CDR3 reads TGTGCCAGTAGTGAGCTAACAGCCTCCTACAATGAGCAGTTCTTC. This gives the protein CASSELTASYNEQFF.

This chain connects TRBV4-1 to TRBJ1-1, with no clear D. Per germline, CDR1 MGHRA and CDR2 YSYEKL. There are 15 residues in the CDR3. The V end was cut by 0 bases, the J end by 2 bases, with 10 bases between. CDR3 sequence: CASSQDSGVNTEAFF. DNA of the CDR3: TGCGCCAGCAGCCAAGATTCCGGGGTCAACACTGAAGCTTTCTTT.

V and J are TRBV28 and TRBJ2-1, with 9 positions matching TRBD2. The CDR3 contains 14 residues. CDR1 and CDR2 from the germline V gene are MDHEN and SYDVKM. V lost 7 bases, J lost 2 bases, and 3 bases stayed unmatched. CDR3 coding DNA: TGTGCCAGCATGGCGGGAGGGACCTACAATGAGCAGTTCTTC. Translation: CASMAGGTYNEQFF.

This clone was seen a few times. The chain uses TRBV6-5 and TRBJ1-4; D gene uncertain. V was trimmed by 10 bases and J by 7 bases, leaving 19 bases between them. This CDR3 region has 14 residues. Germline V gene lookup returns CDR1 MNHEY and CDR2 SVGAGI. The CDR3 nucleotides read TGTGCCACCGCCCCGGATAACTCGGGTGAAAAACTGTTTTTT. Its translation is CATAPDNSGEKLFF.